There are a few counts of the clone carrying this T cell receptor beta chain. As yet, its antigen is unknown. The sample is drawn from a study of cytomegalovirus exposure and HLA in healthy donors. The junction had 6 bases not matched to a gene; V was cut back by 1 base and J by 4 bases. The germline gives CDR1 SGHDT, CDR2 YYEEEE. The CDR3 sequence is 17 residues long. Whole-study results and caveats: Earlier analysis found most TCR beta V segments productive about 87% or about 30% of the time.

PCR was performed using 60 Vbeta and 13 Jbeta primers. How the authors handled the data: Some 11 million of the roughly 80 million unique TCR beta chains counted in a later analysis were shared. Repertoires were generated with immunoSEQ multiplex PCR, while TCRdb's copy carries only in-frame clones and drops some. That table is the source of V, J and clone size, and D and trimming were worked out from the DNA. Of more than 110,000 clones listed, over 60% are singletons. The clonotype was recovered from a woman aged 45-65 years in good health and CMV-seronegative. Input material: PBMCs. The chain has TRBV5-6 and TRBJ2-1; 12 nucleotides match TRBD2. CDR3 region: CASSLIGTSGLYNEQFF. The CDR3 DNA follows: TGTGCCAGCAGCTTGATAGGGACTAGCGGGCTTTACAATGAGCAGTTCTTC. The whole variable domain, remainder taken from reference TRBV5-6 and TRBJ2-1, is DAGVTQSPTHLIKTRGQQVTLRCSPKSGHDTVSWYQQALGQGPQFIFQYYEEEERQRGNFPDRFSGHQFPNYSSELNVNALLLGDSALYLCASSLIGTSGLYNEQFFGPGTRLTVL.